This T cell receptor beta chain was recorded in a study of cytomegalovirus exposure and HLA in healthy donors. Produced via immunoSEQ multiplex PCR; TCRdb's table is partial and in-frame only. The table has about 120,000 clones, approximately 88% seen once. Germline V gives CDR1 ENHRY, CDR2 SYGVKD. This CDR3 comprises 13 residues. The V end was cut by 8 bases, the J end by 6 bases, with 16 bases between. The receptor comes from a woman aged 18 to 35 in good health and CMV-seropositive. Sequenced sample: PBMCs. This chain uses TRBV10-3 with TRBJ1-1; perhaps TRBD1 as D (6 bases). CDR3: CAIRSTGIPEAFF. The CDR3 coding sequence is TGTGCCATCCGTTCTACAGGGATACCTGAAGCTTTCTTT.